A single sample is the source of the 17 T cell receptor beta chains below, sequenced in a study of blood T cell repertoires in COVID-19. Repertoires were generated with immunoSEQ multiplex PCR, while TCRdb's copy carries only in-frame clones and drops some. This repertoire shows a few hundred thousand clones, over 75% found once; its top ten account for around 1%. Sequencing input: PBMCs or T cells enriched from blood (not recorded which). The receptors were sampled from a man aged 18 to 29 who had recovered from COVID-19.

The CDR3: CASSLPGTGGPDTQYF. CDR3 DNA: TGTGCCAGCTCACTCCCCGGGACAGGGGGCCCAGATACGCAGTATTTT. The chain recombines TRBV18 with TRBJ2-3, with 12 bases identical to TRBD1. The ends lost 4 bases at V and 4 bases at J; junction bases unmatched: 6. CDR3 length equals 16 residues. Germline assignment: CDR1 KGHSH and CDR2 LQKENI. The variable domain in full, with the rest retrieved from reference TRBV18 and TRBJ2-3, is NAGVMQNPRHLVRRRGQEARLRCSPMKGHSHVYWYRQLPEEGLKFMVYLQKENIIDESGMPKERFSAEFPKEGPSILRIQQVVRGDSAAYFCASSLPGTGGPDTQYFGPGTRLTVL.

This clone was seen once. As DNA, the CDR3 is TGTGCCAGCTCACCGTCAGAAGGGGGTAATTCACCCCTCCACTTT. Its protein is CASSPSEGGNSPLHF. This rearrangement joins TRBV18 to TRBJ1-6, with D perhaps TRBD1 (6 bases). The germline gives CDR1 KGHSH, CDR2 LQKENI. The CDR3 runs 15 residues. V lost 3 bases to trimming and J lost 6 bases, with 12 bases between them.

The gene calls are TRBV19 and TRBJ2-3, with a weak D call TRBD2 (5 bases). The CDR3 is made up of 13 amino acids. V was shortened by 11 bases and J by 2 bases, with 14 bases between the two germline ends. CDR1 and CDR2 from the germline V gene are LNHDA and SQIVND (reference sequence). For the CDR3, the DNA is TGTGCCGTACAGAGGGCAGCCACAGATACGCAGTATTTT. Translated, it gives CAVQRAATDTQYF.

This clone was seen just once. This sequence joins TRBV19 and TRBJ2-6; D is possibly TRBD1 (6 bases). This CDR3 has 14 residues. Looked up from germline, CDR1 is LNHDA and CDR2 is SQIVND (reference sequence). The V and J ends lost 10 bases and 0 bases respectively, with 10 bases between them. Written as DNA, the CDR3 is TGTGCCACCCAGGGGTCCTCTGGGGCCAACGTCCTGACTTTC. It is translated as CATQGSSGANVLTF.

The J gene is TRBJ2-5, the V gene TRBV9, with D perhaps TRBD1 (6 bases). Per the germline V gene, CDR1 is SGDLS and CDR2 is YYNGEE. V gave up 2 bases and J gave up 5 bases, with 10 bases separating them. The CDR3 is made up of 13 amino acids. CDR3 loop: CASSVQGTETQYF. CDR3 nucleotides: TGTGCCAGCAGCGTCCAGGGGACGGAGACCCAGTACTTC.

The chain links TRBV12-3 or TRBV12-4 to TRBJ2-7; 7 nucleotides align to TRBD1. Germline trimming cut 5 bases from V and 4 bases from J; bases unmatched to any gene: 5. The CDR3 runs to 13 residues. Written as DNA, the CDR3 is TGTGCCAGCAGTCTGGGACAGCAATACGAGCAGTACTTC. The encoded protein is CASSLGQQYEQYF.

The rearrangement links TRBV20-1 to TRBJ2-1; the D is unclear. V gave up 5 bases and J gave up 8 bases, with 10 bases separating them. This CDR3 region has 11 residues. In germline, CDR1 is DFQATT, CDR2 SNEGSKA (reference sequence). CDR3 in amino acids: CSARPGYEQFF. The CDR3 bases are TGCAGTGCTCGACCCGGGTATGAGCAGTTCTTC.

The chain carries TRBV2 and TRBJ2-7, with 10 bases aligning to TRBD2. The germline V gene encodes CDR1 SNHLY and CDR2 FYNNEI. The length of the CDR3 is 13 residues. The J segment lost 5 bases and the V segment lost 5 bases, leaving 3 bases of the junction unmatched. The CDR3 bases are TGTGCCAGCAGTAAGCGGGGGGGGCACGAGCAGTACTTC. The encoded protein is CASSKRGGHEQYF.

This chain connects TRBV14 to TRBJ1-1; D is unresolved. Deletions cut 0 bases from V and 6 bases from J, with 14 bases between. The CDR3 is 15 residues long. The germline V gene has CDR1 SGHDN and CDR2 FVKESK. The CDR3 reads CASSQDYAAGSEAFF. In DNA, the CDR3 is TGTGCCAGCAGCCAAGATTATGCGGCGGGATCTGAAGCTTTCTTT.

This clone was seen once. The chain uses TRBV25-1 and TRBJ1-2, with 9 bases identical to TRBD1. Germline CDR1 and CDR2: MGHDK and SYGVNS. J lost 8 bases, V lost 6 bases, and 7 bases had no gene match. CDR3 length equals 13 residues. The CDR3 coding sequence is TGTGCCAGCAGGGACACAGGGGGCAACGGCTACACCTTC. Translating gives CASRDTGGNGYTF.

CDR3 coding DNA: TGCGCCAGCAGCCAAGAAGACAGGGGGCTCCACGAGCAGTACTTC. Translation gives CASSQEDRGLHEQYF. The V and J genes are TRBV4-1 and TRBJ2-7; 10 bases align to TRBD1. With V trimmed by 0 bases and J by 5 bases, 4 bases remained unmatched. Germline values: CDR1 MGHRA, CDR2 YSYEKL. The CDR3 spans 15 residues.

The chain links TRBV12-3 or TRBV12-4 to TRBJ2-1; 8 bases are a match to TRBD1. With 8 bases clipped from V and 5 bases from J, the junction kept 5 bases outside the gene matches. CDR3 length: 13 residues. The CDR3 sequence: CASAWDRNNEQFF. The DNA for the CDR3 is TGTGCCAGCGCTTGGGACAGGAACAATGAGCAGTTCTTC.

This clone appeared once. The chain couples TRBV25-1 to TRBJ2-6; maybe TRBD1 (5 bases). CDR1 is MGHDK and CDR2 is SYGVNS in the germline V gene. CDR3 length: 16 residues. The V end lost 3 bases, the J end lost 2 bases, and 11 bases lay between the germline ends. As DNA, the CDR3 is TGTGCCAGCAGTGAGGATCCCAGGGCTGGGGCCAACGTCCTGACTTTC. Translation gives CASSEDPRAGANVLTF.

The J gene is TRBJ1-5, the V gene TRBV24-1; D not certain. The CDR3 has 14 amino acids. The germline V and J ends were trimmed by 5 bases and 1 base, with 8 bases remaining between them. Per the germline V gene, CDR1 is KGHDR and CDR2 is SFDVKD. The DNA for the CDR3 is TGTGCCACCAGTGTGGAGGGCAGCAATCAGCCCCAGCATTTT. Translated: CATSVEGSNQPQHF.

The chain has TRBV19 and TRBJ1-2; a possible D gene is TRBD1 (6 bases). Between the trimmed V and J ends, which lost 10 bases and 4 bases, there was a span of 22 bases. Germline CDR1 LNHDA, CDR2 SQIVND (reference sequence). The CDR3 extends over 15 amino acids. The CDR3 sequence is CATRSPEQGFYGYTF. CDR3 nucleotides: TGTGCCACCCGCTCACCGGAACAGGGATTCTATGGCTACACCTTC.

The CDR3 protein is CAIQSQGLDTEAFF. CDR3 sequence (DNA): TGTGCCATTCAATCTCAGGGGCTCGACACTGAAGCTTTCTTT. The chain recombines TRBV28 with TRBJ1-1, with D possibly matching TRBD1 (6 bases). The germline CDR1 and CDR2 sequences are MDHEN and SYDVKM. The V end was cut by 10 bases, the J end by 3 bases, with 18 bases between. This CDR3 has 14 amino acids.

V and J are TRBV5-1 and TRBJ1-5; D uncertain. Germline V gives CDR1 SGHRS, CDR2 YFSETQ. The CDR3 totals 15 residues. The ends were cut back, 4 bases at V and 2 bases at J, with 13 bases in the middle. This CDR3 is CASSIAPGGNQPQHF. DNA of the CDR3: TGCGCCAGCAGCATCGCCCCGGGTGGCAATCAGCCCCAGCATTTT.